These 21 T cell receptor beta chains came from one sample sequenced in a study of blood T cell repertoires in COVID-19. The method was immunoSEQ multiplex PCR; TCRdb's version includes in-frame clones alone and lacks a portion of them. This repertoire shows approximately 200,000 clones, approximately 86% found once; its top ten account for more than 4%. Input material: PBMCs or T cells enriched from blood (not recorded which). These receptors were taken from a woman between 25 and 40 years old who had been exposed to COVID-19.

This rearrangement joins TRBV29-1 to TRBJ1-1; the D gene is possibly TRBD1 (5 bases). The germline V gene encodes CDR1 SQVTM and CDR2 ANQGSEA. This CDR3 contains 13 residues. With 7 bases removed from V and 0 bases from J, the gap between germline ends came to 12 bases. The CDR3 spells CSGRQPMNTEAFF. The DNA for the CDR3 is TGCAGCGGGAGACAGCCCATGAACACTGAAGCTTTCTTT.

The CDR3 region is CASSRAGPSYNEQFF. For the CDR3, the DNA is TGTGCCAGCAGCCGAGCGGGGCCCTCCTACAATGAGCAGTTCTTC. The V call is TRBV3-1 (or the pseudogene TRBV3-2), the J call TRBJ2-1; 7 bases agree with TRBD2. Trimming cost V 4 bases and J 0 bases; bases outside gene matches: 3. Germline V lookup: CDR1 LGHDT, CDR2 YNNKEL (reference sequence). The CDR3 consists of 15 residues.

This clone was seen a handful of times. This chain links TRBV19 with TRBJ2-2, with TRBD1 identical over 10 bases. The CDR3 extends over 15 amino acids. The V and J ends lost 4 bases and 4 bases, in that order; junction bases with no gene match: 3. Looked up from germline, CDR1 is LNHDA and CDR2 is SQIVND (reference sequence). The CDR3 bases are TGTGCCAGTAGTACCGGACAGGGGGGCACCGGGGAGCTGTTTTTT. Translated, it gives CASSTGQGGTGELFF.

This rearrangement joins TRBV5-1 to TRBJ1-1; TRBD1 matches at 7 bases. The V segment lost 3 bases and the J segment 0 bases; nucleotides outside the gene matches: 8. Germline V gives CDR1 SGHRS, CDR2 YFSETQ. The CDR3 covers 16 residues. The CDR3 sequence: CASSSHRGAMNTEAFF. CDR3 DNA: TGCGCCAGCAGCTCTCACAGGGGAGCTATGAACACTGAAGCTTTCTTT.

The V gene is TRBV2, the J gene TRBJ1-6; D is possibly TRBD1 (5 bases). Trimming took off 8 bases at V and 7 bases at J, with 15 bases between the two ends. Per the germline V gene, CDR1 is SNHLY and CDR2 is FYNNEI. The CDR3 is 14 amino acids. The CDR3 region is CASAVLGGNSPLHF. CDR3 coding DNA: TGTGCCAGCGCCGTGCTGGGGGGGAATTCACCCCTCCACTTT.

The rearrangement uses TRBV5-4 and TRBJ2-1; weak D call: TRBD1 (6 bases). Deletions cut 6 bases from V and 6 bases from J, with 13 bases between. The V gene's germline CDR1 is SGHNT and CDR2 YYREEE (reference sequence). The CDR3 length is 13 residues. This CDR3 is CASKLPGANEQFF. CDR3 nucleotides: TGTGCCAGCAAACTCCCAGGGGCCAATGAGCAGTTCTTC.

The chain employs TRBV30 and TRBJ2-2, with TRBD2 as a possible D gene (6 bases). Trimming took off 0 bases at V and 10 bases at J, with 9 bases between the two ends. Germline CDR1 reads GTSNPN; CDR2 reads SVGIG (reference sequence). The CDR3 covers 12 residues. DNA for the CDR3: TGTGCCTGGAGTGTGGGGAGGCCGGAGCTGTTTTTT. Translated: CAWSVGRPELFF.

This clone appeared a few times. This sequence joins TRBV6-1 and TRBJ1-2, with D perhaps matching TRBD1 (6 bases). The V end lost 1 base, the J end lost 2 bases, and 8 bases lay between the germline ends. This CDR3 comprises 14 residues. CDR1 and CDR2 from the germline V gene are MNHNS and SASEGT. CDR3 in amino acids: CASSEVTGNYGYTF. CDR3 nucleotides: TGTGCCAGCAGTGAAGTTACAGGGAACTATGGCTACACCTTC.

This rearrangement joins TRBV7-9 to TRBJ2-2; tentatively, D is TRBD1 (6 bases). There are 13 residues in the CDR3. Germline-derived CDR1 and CDR2 are SEHNR and FQNEAQ (reference sequence). The ends were cut back, 5 bases at V and 7 bases at J, with 11 bases in the middle. The CDR3 coding sequence is TGTGCCAGCAGCCTAGGGGGAGTCGGGGAGCTGTTTTTT. Protein: CASSLGGVGELFF.

The chain uses TRBV5-6 and TRBJ1-1, with D perhaps matching TRBD1 (6 bases). V dropped 3 bases and J dropped 1 base, with 13 bases sitting between them. CDR1 SGHDT and CDR2 YYEEEE come from the germline V gene. The CDR3 runs to 15 residues. As DNA, the CDR3 is TGTGCCAGCAGCTGGGGCACAGGGACGAACACTGAAGCTTTCTTT. Translation gives CASSWGTGTNTEAFF. The full variable domain, completed using reference TRBV5-6 and TRBJ1-1, is DAGVTQSPTHLIKTRGQQVTLRCSPKSGHDTVSWYQQALGQGPQFIFQYYEEEERQRGNFPDRFSGHQFPNYSSELNVNALLLGDSALYLCASSWGTGTNTEAFFGQGTRLTVV.

The genes are TRBV2 and TRBJ1-2; 7 bases are shared with TRBD1. The CDR3 is made up of 13 amino acids. Germline CDR1 reads SNHLY; CDR2 reads FYNNEI. The junction had 2 bases not matched to a gene; V was cut back by 5 bases and J by 2 bases. This chain's CDR3 is CASSQGQNYGYTF. The CDR3 coding sequence is TGTGCCAGCAGTCAGGGACAGAACTATGGCTACACCTTC.

The rearrangement joins TRBV19 to TRBJ2-3; possibly TRBD1 for D (6 bases). The CDR3 spans 15 residues. V lost 0 bases and J lost 6, with 13 bases in between. Per germline, CDR1 LNHDA and CDR2 SQIVND (reference sequence). CDR3 bases: TGTGCCAGTAGTATAGAAGGGACACTGGAGGATACGCAGTATTTT. This sequence encodes CASSIEGTLEDTQYF.

The CDR3 protein is CASSLAGGVQEKLFF. The CDR3 bases are TGCGCCAGCAGCTTGGCGGGGGGCGTGCAGGAAAAACTGTTTTTT. This sequence joins TRBV5-1 and TRBJ1-4; the D gene is possibly TRBD1 (6 bases). The germline V gene encodes CDR1 SGHRS and CDR2 YFSETQ. V lost 0 bases, J lost 8 bases, and 14 bases lay in between. The CDR3 covers 15 residues.

This chain uses TRBV18 with TRBJ2-5; 9 nucleotides agree with TRBD1. The CDR3 length is 15 residues. Germline V CDR1 and CDR2: KGHSH, LQKENI. V shed 1 base and J 2 bases; nucleotides not matched to a gene: 2. In DNA, the CDR3 is TGTGCCAGCTCACCACAGACAGGGGGGCAAGAGACCCAGTACTTC. It encodes CASSPQTGGQETQYF. The full variable domain, with the rest looked up from reference TRBV18 and TRBJ2-5, is NAGVMQNPRHLVRRRGQEARLRCSPMKGHSHVYWYRQLPEEGLKFMVYLQKENIIDESGMPKERFSAEFPKEGPSILRIQQVVRGDSAAYFCASSPQTGGQETQYFGPGTRLLVL.

This chain uses TRBV19 with TRBJ2-2; D uncertain. The CDR3 length is 14 residues. The germline V gene has CDR1 LNHDA and CDR2 SQIVND (reference sequence). Trimming left V 4 bases short and J 2 bases short, with 8 bases between. In DNA, the CDR3 is TGTGCCAGTAGTAATGTTAGAAACACCGGGGAGCTGTTTTTT. Translation: CASSNVRNTGELFF.

The CDR3 loop is CSVDGTGSSYEQYF. For the CDR3, the DNA is TGCAGCGTTGATGGGACAGGGAGCTCCTACGAGCAGTACTTC. The chain has TRBV29-1 and TRBJ2-7; 9 positions match TRBD1. The CDR3 is made up of 14 amino acids. V dropped 3 bases and J dropped 0; count of bases not matched to a gene: 3. CDR1 and CDR2 (germline): SQVTM, ANQGSEA.

J is TRBJ1-4 and V is TRBV5-6; D not certain. V shed 0 bases and J shed 3 bases, with 12 bases lying between them. The CDR3 is 16 residues long. CDR1 is SGHDT, CDR2 YYEEEE, per germline. The CDR3 loop is CASSLEGSGANEKLFF. In nucleotides, the CDR3 is TGTGCCAGCAGCTTGGAAGGGAGCGGGGCTAATGAAAAACTGTTTTTT. Together with reference TRBV5-6 and TRBJ1-4, the CDR3 gives the full variable domain: DAGVTQSPTHLIKTRGQQVTLRCSPKSGHDTVSWYQQALGQGPQFIFQYYEEEERQRGNFPDRFSGHQFPNYSSELNVNALLLGDSALYLCASSLEGSGANEKLFFGSGTQLSVL.

The V call is TRBV13, the J call TRBJ2-1; TRBD1 matches 7 bases. The CDR3 has 15 amino acids. V lost 5 bases, J lost 4 bases, and 8 bases stayed unmatched. Germline V gene sequence: CDR1 PRHDT, CDR2 FYEKMQ (reference sequence). The chain's CDR3 is CASSPRDRAYNEQFF. CDR3 bases: TGTGCCAGCAGCCCCCGGGACAGAGCATACAATGAGCAGTTCTTC.

The DNA for the CDR3 is TGTGCCAGCAGCTGGCAGCAGGGGTACGAGCAGTACTTC. The encoded protein is CASSWQQGYEQYF. The chain carries TRBV11-2 and TRBJ2-7; D possibly corresponds to TRBD1 (6 bases). Germline lookup yields CDR1 SGHAT and CDR2 FQNNGV. The CDR3 contains 13 residues. Trimming left V 4 bases short and J 4 bases short, with 11 bases between.

The chain uses TRBV2 and TRBJ1-4, with 7 bases that match TRBD1. The CDR3 extends over 15 amino acids. V lost 3 bases to trimming and J lost 6 bases; unmatched junction nucleotides: 7. The germline gives CDR1 SNHLY, CDR2 FYNNEI. DNA of the CDR3: TGTGCCAGCAGTGAGACAGGGATGGGCGATGAAAAACTGTTTTTT. The encoded protein is CASSETGMGDEKLFF.

The V gene is TRBV5-5, the J gene TRBJ2-1; 9 bases line up with TRBD1. This CDR3 is built from 15 residues. CDR1 and CDR2 from the germline V gene are SGHKS and YYEKEE (reference sequence). Germline trimming cut 1 base from V and 9 bases from J; bases unmatched to any gene: 8. The CDR3 here is CASSLRPGQGIEQFF. The CDR3 DNA reads as TGTGCCAGCAGCTTGCGCCCGGGACAGGGTATTGAGCAGTTCTTC.